This T cell receptor beta chain was profiled in a study of spatial heterogeneity in lung cancer. Study-level points and caveats: Intratumoral expanded alpha and beta TCR counts were found to track tumor mutation counts.

About this clonotype itself: Its matching antigen is unknown.

From the 5' RACE reads, TCRdb called clonotypes with MiXCR, one entry per CDR3 protein. The sample has about 7,800 distinct CDR3 sequences; approximately 17% are singletons. The time point is: sample taken at primary tumor resection. The CDR3 has 14 residues. V lost 4 bases and J lost 4, with 10 bases in between. Germline lookup yields CDR1 SNHLY and CDR2 FYNNEI. Sequencing used lung tumor tissue, obtained at surgery. The chain is built from TRBV2 and TRBJ2-2; maybe TRBD2 (6 bases). The sequence derives from a female donor with early-stage non-small cell lung cancer. The CDR3 nucleotides are TGTGCCAGCAGTGTAAAGGGAGGCACCGGGGAGCTGTTTTTT. This codes for CASSVKGGTGELFF.